The 13 T cell receptor beta chains in this list originate from one sample, sequenced in a study of shared clonotypes between healthy human individuals. The data were produced by immunoSEQ multiplex PCR, yet TCRdb's version contains in-frame clones alone and is incomplete. The sample lists around 1,100,000 clones, about 72% occurring once. Sequenced input: memory CD4+ T cells from PBMCs. The subset is: CD45RA-negative fraction. These receptors were obtained from a man younger than 30 in good health. Some clones in this sample may be carry-over from other donors' samples.

J is TRBJ2-2 and V is TRBV7-3; D not resolved. The germline V and J ends were trimmed by 3 bases and 4 bases, with 27 bases remaining between them. There are 20 residues in the CDR3. CDR1 SGHTA and CDR2 FQGTGA come from the germline V gene. CDR3 region: CASSLIRLAGGLEGTGELFF. The CDR3, as DNA: TGTGCCAGCAGCTTGATCCGGTTAGCAGGCGGTTTAGAAGGCACCGGGGAGCTGTTTTTT.

The chain has TRBV18 and TRBJ2-1; 7 nucleotides align to TRBD1. V shed 5 bases, J shed 3 bases, and the junction held 10 bases outside the gene matches. This CDR3 contains 16 residues. Germline V lookup: CDR1 KGHSH, CDR2 LQKENI. CDR3 bases: TGTGCCAGCTCAGCGACAACAGGGGTCTTCTACAATGAGCAGTTCTTC. Translation gives CASSATTGVFYNEQFF. Drawing the rest from reference TRBV18 and TRBJ2-1, the complete variable domain is NAGVMQNPRHLVRRRGQEARLRCSPMKGHSHVYWYRQLPEEGLKFMVYLQKENIIDESGMPKERFSAEFPKEGPSILRIQQVVRGDSAAYFCASSATTGVFYNEQFFGPGTRLTVL.

The sample holds a few counts of this clone. The chain combines TRBV4-1 with TRBJ1-1; no definite D call. V dropped 0 bases and J dropped 2 bases, with 4 bases sitting between them. The CDR3 has 13 residues. The germline CDR1 and CDR2 sequences are MGHRA and YSYEKL. The CDR3 DNA reads TGCGCCAGCAGCCAAGACACAAACACTGAAGCTTTCTTT. Protein: CASSQDTNTEAFF.

This clone was seen only a few times. The sample contains more than one DNA sequence encoding this CDR3. The chain combines TRBV18 with TRBJ1-2; 7 bases agree with TRBD1. With 1 base clipped from V and 4 bases from J, the junction kept 0 bases outside the gene matches. CDR1 is KGHSH, CDR2 LQKENI, per germline. The CDR3 runs 13 residues. The CDR3 spells CASSPRDSYGYTF. The CDR3 DNA follows: TGTGCCAGCTCACCACGGGACAGCTATGGCTACACCTTC.

The chain combines TRBV29-1 with TRBJ1-3; D gene uncertain. Looked up from germline, CDR1 is SQVTM and CDR2 is ANQGSEA. The CDR3 spans 16 residues. With 3 bases removed from V and 1 base from J, the gap between germline ends came to 16 bases. The CDR3 coding sequence is TGCAGCGTTGACGGCACCAAGGGTGGATCTGGAAACACCATATATTTT. Its protein product is CSVDGTKGGSGNTIYF.

The chain links TRBV11-3 to TRBJ2-7; no clear D gene. Germline-derived CDR1 and CDR2 are SGHNT and YENEEA. This CDR3 region has 12 residues. Trimming left V 5 bases short and J 5 bases short, with 10 bases between. For the CDR3, the DNA is TGTGCCAGCAGCCCCGACTCTAACGAGCAGTACTTC. Its protein is CASSPDSNEQYF.

This clone has only a few counts. J is TRBJ2-7 and V is TRBV4-2, with 9 bases matching TRBD2. CDR1 is LGHNA, CDR2 YNFKEQ, per germline. The CDR3 is 14 amino acids. After removal of 0 bases from V and 6 bases from J, the junction contained 3 bases not matched to a gene. This CDR3 reads CASSQERGRAEQYF. The CDR3 region has the DNA TGTGCCAGCAGCCAAGAGCGCGGGAGGGCCGAGCAGTACTTC.

Regarding this clone: This likely reflects a read error, since a far larger clone is one base away. The V and J genes are TRBV9 and TRBJ2-2, with TRBD2 as a possible D gene (5 bases). Germline loops: CDR1 SGDLS, CDR2 YYNGEE. Deletions cut 7 bases from V and 4 bases from J, with 14 bases between. This CDR3 comprises 14 residues. For the CDR3, the DNA is TGTGCCAGCGGCCCCCGGACTTCCACCGGGGAGCTGTTTTTT. Translation gives CASGPRTSTGELFF. Drawing the rest from reference TRBV9 and TRBJ2-2, the complete variable domain is DSGVTQTPKHLITATGQRVTLRCSPRSGDLSVYWYQQSLDQGLQFLIQYYNGEERAKGNILERFSAQQFPDLHSELNLSSLELGDSALYFCASGPRTSTGELFFGEGSRLTVL.

The V gene is TRBV7-9, the J gene TRBJ1-5; a weak D match, TRBD1 (5 bases). This CDR3 contains 13 residues. Trimming cost V 5 bases and J 6 bases, with 11 bases left between them. Germline V lookup: CDR1 SEHNR, CDR2 FQNEAQ (reference sequence). The CDR3 DNA reads as TGTGCCAGCAGCCGGGGGGACGGTCAGCCCCAGCATTTT. It yields the protein CASSRGDGQPQHF.

With regard to this clone: Other DNA sequences of this sample code for an identical CDR3. The chain joins TRBV9 to TRBJ2-7; 9 bases fit TRBD1. Germline lookup yields CDR1 SGDLS and CDR2 YYNGEE. Losses at the gene ends were 0 bases for V and 4 bases for J; bases not matched to a gene: 2. CDR3 length equals 14 residues. This CDR3 is CASSVAQGAYEQYF. DNA for the CDR3: TGTGCCAGCAGCGTAGCACAGGGGGCGTACGAGCAGTACTTC.

This clone was seen more than once but under ten times. This rearrangement joins TRBV27 to TRBJ1-6, with D unresolved. With 6 bases removed from V and 8 bases from J, the gap between germline ends came to 11 bases. The germline CDR1 and CDR2 sequences are MNHEY and SMNVEV (reference sequence). The CDR3 has 13 amino acids. Here the CDR3 reads CASSLLRDSPLHF. Here the CDR3 DNA reads TGTGCCAGCAGCCTCCTCCGGGATTCACCCCTCCACTTT.

The chain employs TRBV6-5 and TRBJ1-2, with D uncertain. The CDR3 consists of 13 residues. V lost 0 bases, J lost 6 bases, and 8 bases lay in between. From germline, CDR1 is MNHEY and CDR2 SVGAGI. The CDR3 nucleotides are TGTGCCAGCAGTTACTCGGGCCCCGATGGCTACACCTTC. It encodes CASSYSGPDGYTF.

Regarding this clone: At the DNA level, this CDR3 is encoded by other sequences in the same sample as well. DNA of the CDR3: TGTGCCAGCAGCCTGGGGGTGAGTGGGGCCAACGTCCTGACTTTC. This translates into CASSLGVSGANVLTF. The genes are TRBV5-6 and TRBJ2-6; either TRBD1 or TRBD2 may fit D (5 bases each). The germline CDR1 and CDR2 sequences are SGHDT and YYEEEE. There are 15 residues in the CDR3. V was cut by 4 bases and J by 3 bases, with 11 bases left in between.